This T cell receptor (beta chain) emerged from a study of T cell repertoires in cytomegalovirus infection. At the level of the study: Shared public TCR beta signatures pointed to both CMV infection and a matching HLA type.

General study findings and limits: People with CMV and the relevant HLA were identified by cumulative public TCR beta family frequency. In two of eight donors, the top clonotype was HLA-C-restricted CMV-specific.

On this clonotype: Antigen specificity is unknown.

The CDR3 runs to 13 residues. The V gene's germline CDR1 is ENHRY and CDR2 SYGVKD. One entry per CDR3 protein results from TCRdb running MiXCR on the reads. Among under 200,000 distinct CDR3 sequences listed, 28% were seen once. The origin of this receptor is a human donor in good health (CMV status not recorded). Some clones in this sample may be carry-over from other donors' samples. Material: PBMCs. This rearrangement joins TRBV10-3 to TRBJ2-3; D is possibly TRBD2 (6 bases). The CDR3 sequence: CATRRGSTDTQYF. In DNA form, the CDR3 reads TGTGCTACACGGCGGGGTAGCACAGATACGCAGTATTTT.